Reported below is one T cell receptor (beta chain). The germline gives CDR1 MNHEY, CDR2 SVGAGI. This CDR3 has 13 residues. The ends were cut back, 7 bases at V and 2 bases at J, with 10 bases in the middle. The method was immunoSEQ multiplex PCR; TCRdb's version includes in-frame clones alone and lacks a portion of them. The sample contains some 2,100,000 clones, 93% of which appear only once. CD45RO-negative, CCR7-selected cells formed the naive CD8 fraction, which excluded terminally differentiated effector memory CD45RA+ cells. This sample was included in a study of shared clonotypes between healthy human individuals.

The TCR comes from a man aged 18 to 30 in good health. Some clones in this sample may be carry-over from other donors' samples. The sample comprised naive CD8+ T cells from PBMCs. The chain carries TRBV6-5 and TRBJ2-3; maybe TRBD2 (6 bases). CDR3 sequence reads: CASTGLSTDTQYF. The CDR3 nucleotides are TGTGCCAGCACGGGACTTTCCACAGATACGCAGTATTTT.